Listed below are T cell receptor beta chains from one sample, sequenced in a study of radiation and T cells in renal cell carcinoma. Method: immunoSEQ multiplex PCR; TCRdb's copy keeps in-frame clones and lacks some. The sample carries 120,000 to 150,000 clones, less than 90% recorded once. This specimen was blood, taken from a patient whose treatment included radiotherapy and nephrectomy. The receptors were gathered from a woman in her 70s with renal cell carcinoma. Both conserved end residues are part of each CDR3. A D gene is named only where the DNA matches it firmly. Not all rows give a size; the values are once, few, many and, for expanded clones, a class.

clone_size	v_call	j_call	d_call	cdr3_aa	cdr3_nt
.	TRBV29-1	TRBJ1-5	.	CSVDPGSHQPQHF	TGCAGCGTTGATCCGGGGAGTCATCAGCCCCAGCATTTT
.	TRBV5-1	TRBJ2-7	TRBD1	CASSSTGQTYEQYF	TGCGCCAGCAGCTCAACGGGACAGACCTACGAGCAGTACTTC
.	TRBV5-1	TRBJ1-2	.	CASSLDGGNYGYTF	TGCGCCAGCAGCTTGGATGGGGGAAACTATGGCTACACCTTC
.	TRBV7-2	TRBJ1-2	TRBD1	CASSKNPTGGEYGYTF	TGTGCCAGCAGCAAGAACCCGACAGGGGGCGAGTACGGCTACACCTTC
.	TRBV29-1	TRBJ2-7	TRBD2	CSVTQGEGSLYEQYF	TGCAGCGTTACCCAAGGGGAGGGGAGTTTATACGAGCAGTACTTC
.	TRBV4-3	TRBJ2-7	.	CASSQGLATSSYEQYF	TGCGCCAGCAGCCAAGGGCTAGCGACTAGCTCCTACGAGCAGTACTTC
.	TRBV5-6	TRBJ2-7	.	CASLRLGSSYEQYF	TGTGCCAGCCTGAGGCTAGGGAGCTCCTACGAGCAGTACTTC
.	TRBV5-1	TRBJ2-3	TRBD2	CASSLAGRDTQYF	TGCGCCAGCTCTCTAGCGGGGAGGGATACGCAGTATTTT
.	TRBV5-1	TRBJ2-5	.	CASSLVASPGETQYF	TGCGCCAGCAGCTTGGTAGCTTCCCCCGGAGAGACCCAGTACTTC
.	TRBV7-2	TRBJ1-4	.	CASSLYLVNSATNEKLFF	TGTGCCAGCAGCTTATACCTCGTCAACTCTGCAACTAATGAAAAACTGTTTTTT
few	TRBV28	TRBJ1-5	.	CASRLQGKNQPQHF	TGTGCCAGCAGGCTACAGGGTAAGAATCAGCCCCAGCATTTT
.	TRBV2	TRBJ2-7	.	CASRGTLGAHEQYF	TGTGCCAGCAGGGGGACCTTAGGGGCCCACGAGCAGTACTTC
once	TRBV6-6	TRBJ1-1	.	CASSLKGQPNTEAFF	TGTGCCAGCAGTTTAAAGGGACAACCGAACACTGAAGCTTTCTTT
.	TRBV19	TRBJ2-2	.	CASSILTAGELFF	TGTGCCAGTAGTATACTGACAGCCGGGGAGCTGTTTTTT
.	TRBV5-6	TRBJ1-4	.	CASSLVPGVDEKLFF	TGTGCCAGCAGCTTGGTGCCAGGGGTCGACGAAAAACTGTTTTTT
.	TRBV19	TRBJ1-5	.	CASSIDRSQPQHF	TGTGCCAGTAGTATAGACCGAAGTCAGCCCCAGCATTTT
.	TRBV9	TRBJ1-1	.	CASSVGPVTEAFF	TGTGCCAGCAGCGTAGGACCAGTGACTGAAGCTTTCTTT
.	TRBV28	TRBJ2-6	.	CASSSPASGANVLTF	TGTGCCAGCAGCTCGCCAGCCTCTGGGGCCAACGTCCTGACTTTC
.	TRBV6-6	TRBJ1-5	.	CASSYGSGGNQPQHF	TGTGCCAGCAGTTACGGCAGCGGAGGCAATCAGCCCCAGCATTTT
.	TRBV29-1	TRBJ2-2	.	CSVRGAGVTGELFF	TGCAGCGTCCGGGGGGCAGGGGTAACCGGGGAGCTGTTTTTT
.	TRBV7-3	TRBJ1-6	.	CASSHAGPAPLHF	TGTGCCAGCAGCCACGCAGGGCCGGCGCCCCTCCACTTT
.	TRBV5-8	TRBJ2-2	.	CASSLPQPNTGELFF	TGTGCCAGCAGCTTGCCCCAGCCAAACACCGGGGAGCTGTTTTTT
.	TRBV6-4	TRBJ1-2	.	CASSRDKNYGYTF	TGTGCCAGCAGTAGGGACAAGAACTATGGCTACACCTTC
once	TRBV28	TRBJ2-7	.	CASKTGQDYEQYF	TGTGCCAGCAAAACGGGACAAGATTACGAGCAGTACTTC
.	TRBV6-5	TRBJ1-1	.	CASTAGTGTEAFF	TGTGCCAGCACCGCCGGGACGGGCACTGAAGCTTTCTTT
.	TRBV5-1	TRBJ2-7	.	CASTETSWGSSYEQYF	TGCGCCAGCACCGAAACTAGTTGGGGGAGCTCCTACGAGCAGTACTTC
once	TRBV5-1	TRBJ1-4	.	CASSLEAGTGNEKLFF	TGCGCCAGCAGCTTGGAAGCAGGGACTGGTAATGAAAAACTGTTTTTT
.	TRBV9	TRBJ2-2	.	CASSVGTTNTGELFF	TGTGCCAGCAGCGTCGGGACCACGAACACCGGGGAGCTGTTTTTT
.	TRBV7-8	TRBJ1-1	.	CASSPPAGREAFF	TGTGCCAGCAGCCCCCCGGCAGGGAGAGAAGCTTTCTTT
.	TRBV10-2	TRBJ2-1	TRBD1	CASSHRGRLDSDNEQFF	TGCGCCAGCAGTCACAGGGGGCGGCTAGATTCGGACAATGAGCAGTTCTTC
.	TRBV28	TRBJ1-2	.	CASSLPLGRSDGYTF	TGTGCCAGCAGTTTGCCCCTGGGACGTTCGGATGGCTACACCTTC
.	TRBV10-3	TRBJ2-5	.	CAISESRGGPQETQYF	TGTGCCATCAGTGAGTCGAGGGGAGGTCCTCAAGAGACCCAGTACTTC
.	TRBV9	TRBJ2-3	.	CASSVRGGGTDTQYF	TGTGCCAGCAGCGTAAGGGGGGGTGGCACAGATACGCAGTATTTT
.	TRBV5-4	TRBJ2-7	.	CASSFPGLQASYEQYF	TGTGCCAGCAGCTTTCCGGGACTCCAGGCTTCCTACGAGCAGTACTTC
.	TRBV27	TRBJ2-3	TRBD1	CASSLEDRGFFATTDTQYF	TGTGCCAGCAGTTTAGAGGACAGGGGATTTTTCGCTACCACAGATACGCAGTATTTT
once	TRBV19	TRBJ1-5	.	CASSIKGGNQPQHF	TGTGCCAGTAGTATAAAGGGGGGTAATCAGCCCCAGCATTTT
.	TRBV7-2	TRBJ1-2	.	CASRLEAGKTYYGYTF	TGTGCCAGCAGATTAGAGGCAGGGAAGACCTACTATGGCTACACCTTC
.	TRBV29-1	TRBJ2-2	TRBD1	CSVDGTANTGELFF	TGCAGCGTTGACGGGACAGCGAACACCGGGGAGCTGTTTTTT
.	TRBV7-2	TRBJ2-3	.	CASSLGWGTDTQYF	TGTGCCAGCAGCTTGGGGTGGGGGACAGATACGCAGTATTTT
.	TRBV30	TRBJ2-7	TRBD1	CASLTGLNEQYF	TGTGCCTCCCTGACAGGGTTAAACGAGCAGTACTTC